The source of this TCR beta chain is a study of cytomegalovirus exposure and HLA in healthy donors. Study-wide context: In terms of ancestry, the Caucasian-associated cluster contained around four fifths of the roughly 360 genotyped donors.

This clone was counted only a few times. What it binds is not known. CDR3 size: 16 residues. Trimming cost V 4 bases and J 3 bases, with 19 bases left between them. The germline V gene has CDR1 SGDLS and CDR2 YYNGEE. The PCR was carried out with 60 Vbeta primers and 13 Jbeta primers. Sequenced by immunoSEQ multiplex PCR; TCRdb stores in-frame clones only, minus some. The sample yields 140,000 to 150,000 clones, about 75% seen once. Study-level points and caveats: What a later analysis reportedly showed was that an Asian-associated ancestry cluster had fewer N-insertions than the approximately 700-donor mean. A later analysis linked a missense DCLRE1C variant to TCR beta V- and J-gene trimming.

The sequencing sample was made of PBMCs. This receptor was taken from a man in his sixties in good health and CMV-seronegative. The V and J genes are TRBV9 and TRBJ1-1, with D possibly TRBD1 on 6 matching bases. The CDR3 nucleotides are TGTGCCAGCAGCCTCGGGACAAGGGTCCCTGACACTGAAGCTTTCTTT. The encoded protein is CASSLGTRVPDTEAFF.